These 18 T cell receptor beta chains originate from one sample sequenced in a study of T cells in women clearing cervical HPV infection. Only in-frame clones appear in the TCRdb table, and some are missing; sequencing was by immunoSEQ multiplex PCR. Its clone listing holds about 46,000 clones. Sequencing was done on a sample of blood buffy coat. These TCRs come from a woman between 18 and 70 years old with a cervical HPV16 infection that either progressed to CIN3+ or cleared (not recorded which).

Note on this clone: The DNA ends 3 residues before the CDR3 does, and the rest of the CDR3 is filled in from the germline J gene. The chain recombines TRBV7-2 with TRBJ2-1; 8 bases are shared with TRBD2. The CDR3 is 15 residues long. Unmatched junction bases numbered 6, after V lost 4 bases and J lost 4 bases. Germline V gene sequence: CDR1 SGHTA, CDR2 FQGNSA. The CDR3 loop reads CASSSRPSGYNEQFF. Partial CDR3 DNA: TGTGCCAGCAGCTCGCGGCCTAGCGGGTACAATGAG.

About this clone itself: The DNA ends 3 residues before the CDR3 does, and the rest of the CDR3 is filled in from the germline J gene. V and J are TRBV10-3 and TRBJ2-2, with 7 positions matching TRBD1. CDR3 length: 14 amino acids. Germline CDR1 ENHRY, CDR2 SYGVKD. The V gene end was trimmed by 6 bases and the J gene end by 0 bases; junction bases not matched to a gene: 1. The part of the CDR3 DNA that was read is TGTGCCATCAGCGGGACAGCGAACACCGGGGAG. Protein product: CAISGTANTGE. The entire CDR3 sequence reads CAISGTANTGELFF.

Turning to this clone: The sequence runs out 3 residues before the end of the CDR3; the remainder is reconstructed from the germline J gene. This chain links TRBV5-5 with TRBJ2-3; D gene uncertain. CDR3 length: 15 amino acids. V was cut by 1 base and J by 4 bases, with 13 bases left in between. Germline loops: CDR1 SGHKS, CDR2 YYEKEE (reference sequence). CDR3 region: CASSLFAGGSDTQYF. Partial CDR3 DNA: TGTGCCAGCAGCTTGTTTGCCGGTGGTTCAGATACG. Complete variable domain (other parts from reference TRBV5-5 and TRBJ2-3): DAGVTQSPTHLIKTRGQQVTLRCSPISGHKSVSWYQQVLGQGPQFIFQYYEKEERGRGNFPDRFSARQFPNYSSELNVNALLLGDSALYLCASSLFAGGSDTQYFGPGTRLTVL.

With regard to this clone: The read ends 3 residues before the CDR3 terminus; that terminus is restored from the germline J gene. The gene calls are TRBV30 and TRBJ1-2; TRBD1 matches 7 bases. The CDR3 sequence is 12 residues long. In germline, CDR1 is GTSNPN, CDR2 SVGIG (reference sequence). The CDR3 is CASTTGTAGYTF. The part of the CDR3 DNA that was read is TGTGCCTCTACTACCGGGACAGCCGGC. The full variable domain, in which reference TRBV30 and TRBJ1-2 provide the parts outside the CDR3, is SQTIHQWPATLVQPVGSPLSLECTVEGTSNPNLYWYRQAAGRGLQLLFYSVGIGQISSEVPQNLSASRPQDRQFILSSKKLLLSDSGFYLCASTTGTAGYTFGSGTRLTVV.

Concerning this clone itself: The CDR3 goes on 3 residues after the read ends, and that part is filled in from the germline J gene. This chain uses TRBV4-1 with TRBJ2-7; D may be TRBD1 (5 bases). Germline lookup yields CDR1 MGHRA and CDR2 YSYEKL. This CDR3 has 15 amino acids. V dropped 0 bases and J dropped 0 bases, with 9 bases sitting between them. The CDR3 reads CASSQEGTGSYEQYF. CDR3 DNA, as far as it was read: TGCGCCAGCAGCCAAGAGGGCACAGGCTCCTACGAG.

Regarding this clone: The observed sequence ends 3 residues before the CDR3 terminus, with the missing tail filled in from the germline J gene. The chain recombines TRBV30 with TRBJ1-1, with D hard to call. Trimming shortened V by 4 bases and J by 0 bases, and 9 bases separated the two germline ends. This CDR3 spans 13 amino acids. CDR1 is GTSNPN and CDR2 is SVGIG in the germline V gene (reference sequence). The CDR3 bases that were read are TGTGCCTGGACCCTAGTAATGAACACTGAA. Residues: CAWTLVMNTE. In full, the CDR3 reads CAWTLVMNTEAFF.

On this clone itself: The read ends 3 residues early relative to the CDR3; the germline J gene fills the gap. The rearrangement joins TRBV10-3 to TRBJ2-5; 7 bases agree with TRBD1. The CDR3 contains 14 residues. Germline lookup yields CDR1 ENHRY and CDR2 SYGVKD. J was trimmed by 2 bases and V by 10 bases; bases with no gene match: 10. CDR3 bases read: TGTGCCACCTCCGGGACAGTACAACAAGAGACC. It translates to CATSGTVQQET. The entire CDR3 sequence reads CATSGTVQQETQYF.

To note about this clone: With the read ending 3 residues before the CDR3 end, the germline J gene is used to fill in that end. The chain combines TRBV7-8 with TRBJ2-7; D gene ambiguous. Per germline, CDR1 SGHVS and CDR2 FQNEAQ. V gave up 1 base and J gave up 6 bases, with 10 bases separating them. This CDR3 has 13 residues. The CDR3 sequence: CASSLGSVREQYF. Incomplete CDR3 DNA: TGTGCCAGCAGCTTAGGGTCAGTCCGCGAG.

For this clone: The missing CDR3 end, 3 residues past where the read stops, is filled in from the germline J gene. The rearrangement joins TRBV20-1 to TRBJ1-5; weak D call: TRBD1 (5 bases). The CDR3 has 14 amino acids. V lost 6 bases and J 7 bases, leaving 19 bases between the germline ends. The germline gives CDR1 DFQATT, CDR2 SNEGSKA (reference sequence). The CDR3 is CSAITTAPEQPQHF. Partial CDR3 DNA: TGCAGTGCCATAACGACAGCACCTGAACAGCCC.

Comments on this clone: One junction end does not reproduce the germline sequence, and a read error may be involved. The CDR3 end falls 3 residues outside the read, so it is completed with the germline J gene. This chain connects TRBV10-3 to TRBJ1-3; D possibly corresponds to TRBD1 (6 bases). The germline V gene encodes CDR1 ENHRY and CDR2 SYGVKD. This CDR3 is 14 amino acids long. CDR3 in amino acids: CAIMGQGNPNTIYF. The sequenced CDR3 bases are TGTGCCATCATGGGCCAGGGGAATCCCAACACA.

Details on this clone: The CDR3 goes on 3 residues after the read ends, and that part is filled in from the germline J gene. This chain links TRBV10-3 with TRBJ1-1, with D unresolved. CDR3 size: 14 residues. Looked up from germline, CDR1 is ENHRY and CDR2 is SYGVKD. CDR3: CAISESTRPLEAFF. The DNA read from the CDR3 is TGTGCCATCAGTGAGTCGACGCGGCCACTAGAA.

With respect to this clone: The CDR3 end falls 3 residues outside the read, so it is completed with the germline J gene. The rearrangement joins TRBV5-6 to TRBJ2-3; D might be TRBD2 (6 bases). Germline V lookup: CDR1 SGHDT, CDR2 YYEEEE. CDR3 size: 12 residues. Partial CDR3 DNA: TGTGCCAGCACCTACGGAGGGCCCCCG. Amino acids: CASTYGGPP. The CDR3 in full is CASTYGGPPQYF.

Worth noting for this clone: The read halts 3 residues ahead of the CDR3 end, with the missing end drawn from the germline J gene. The rearrangement joins TRBV7-9 to TRBJ2-2; weak D call: TRBD2 (5 bases). V lost 5 bases and J 7 bases, leaving 14 bases between the germline ends. From germline, CDR1 is SEHNR and CDR2 FQNEAQ (reference sequence). This CDR3 spans 14 amino acids. The chain's CDR3 is CASSPPIGDGELFF. The sequenced part of the CDR3 DNA is TGTGCCAGCAGCCCGCCCATCGGGGACGGGGAG. Full variable domain (missing parts from reference TRBV7-9 and TRBJ2-2): DTGVSQNPRHKITKRGQNVTFRCDPISEHNRLYWYRQTLGQGPEFLTYFQNEAQLEKSRLLSDRFSAERPKGSFSTLEIQRTEQGDSAMYLCASSPPIGDGELFFGEGSRLTVL.

In the case of this clone: The read falls 3 residues short of the CDR3 end, and the missing part is taken from the germline J gene. The chain is built from TRBV5-1 and TRBJ1-2; D possibly corresponds to TRBD1 (6 bases). The CDR3 loop spans 13 amino acids. Germline CDR1 is SGHRS and CDR2 is YFSETQ. Trimming left V 3 bases short and J 4 bases short, with 10 bases between. CDR3 bases read: TGCGCCAGCAGCTCACAGGGAAGCTATGGC. Encoded protein: CASSSQGSYG. The full CDR3 sequence reads CASSSQGSYGYTF.

As for this clone: The sequence runs out 3 residues before the end of the CDR3; the remainder is reconstructed from the germline J gene. V gene TRBV6-1 combines with J gene TRBJ2-7, with 10 nucleotides matching TRBD1. The germline CDR1 and CDR2 sequences are MNHNS and SASEGT. The CDR3 is made up of 15 amino acids. Trimming took 3 bases from V and 2 from J; bases not matched to a gene: 4. The sequenced part of the CDR3 DNA is TGTGCCAGCAGTGAGACCGGGACAGGGGCCTACGAG. It yields the protein CASSETGTGAYE. The whole CDR3 sequence reads CASSETGTGAYEQYF.

About this clone: The DNA ends 3 residues before the CDR3 does, and the rest of the CDR3 is filled in from the germline J gene. The V call is TRBV7-2, the J call TRBJ2-7; 9 bases align to TRBD1. Trimming removed 5 bases from V and 4 bases from J; junction bases left unmatched: 3. Germline V CDR1 and CDR2: SGHTA, FQGNSA. The CDR3 is 13 amino acids. The covered CDR3 bases are TGTGCCAGCAGCCCACAGGGGGCTTACGAG. Its translation is CASSPQGAYE. The CDR3 as a whole reads CASSPQGAYEQYF.

With respect to this clone: The sequenced fragment ends 3 residues before the CDR3 boundary, so the rest is inferred from the germline J gene. The chain has TRBV6-1 and TRBJ1-2; D unclear. Trimming stripped 2 bases from V and 1 base from J, with 5 bases between. The CDR3 consists of 13 residues. Germline CDR1 and CDR2: MNHNS and SASEGT. CDR3 DNA, as far as it was read: TGTGCCAGCAGTGAAAGGTTTAACTATGGC. It encodes CASSERFNYG. The entire CDR3 protein reads CASSERFNYGYTF.

Details on this clone: The CDR3 end falls 3 residues outside the read, so it is completed with the germline J gene. The J gene is TRBJ2-1, the V gene TRBV5-1; 9 bases map to TRBD2. The V segment lost 0 bases and the J segment 7 bases; nucleotides outside the gene matches: 8. The germline CDR1 and CDR2 sequences are SGHRS and YFSETQ. CDR3 length: 16 amino acids. CDR3 in amino acids: CASSLVGLAGINEQFF. The sequenced CDR3 bases are TGCGCCAGCAGCTTGGTAGGTCTAGCGGGAATTAATGAG.